This T cell receptor beta chain was documented in a study of T cells after yellow fever vaccination. Background on the study: SMART-Seq v4 Ultra Low Input served to prepare low-cell-number fractions.

The length of the CDR3 is 13 residues. From germline, CDR1 is LGHDT and CDR2 YNNKEL (reference sequence). The V end lost 4 bases, the J end lost 5 bases, and 11 bases lay between the germline ends. Study-wide results and limits: FACS-sorted repertoires could harbor abundant contaminating bulk-population clonotypes.

Making TCR cDNA involved 5'RACE template switching, which added UMIs and a universal primer site. TCRdb reprocessed the 5' RACE reads with MiXCR, giving one entry per CDR3 protein. The sample records 500,000 to 700,000 distinct CDR3 sequences, over 15% being singletons. A note on this clonotype: The antigen remains undetermined.

The origin of this receptor is a man aged 30 to 45 who received the YFV17D yellow fever vaccine. This chain connects TRBV3-1 to TRBJ2-5; TRBD1 might be the D (6 bases). The source material was PBMCs, sampled 15 days after the yellow fever booster vaccination. This CDR3 is CASSRRGEETQYF. The CDR3 nucleotides are TGTGCCAGCAGCCGCAGGGGTGAGGAGACCCAGTACTTC.